This TCR beta chain is from a study of T cell repertoires in cytomegalovirus infection. For the study at large: From public TCR beta signatures came an indication of both CMV infection and matching HLA type.

Worth noting for this clonotype: Its antigen is not identified.

MiXCR was run by TCRdb on the reads, yielding one entry per CDR3 protein. This table has 60,000 to 75,000 distinct CDR3 sequences, less than 30% appearing once. V lost 2 bases and J 5 bases, leaving 12 bases between the germline ends. The germline gives CDR1 MNHEY, CDR2 SMNVEV (reference sequence). This CDR3 comprises 14 residues. This TCR came from a human donor in good health (CMV status not recorded). Some clones in this sample may be carry-over from other donors' samples. The sequences come from CD8+ T cells from cultured PBMCs, collected from culture after CMV antigen stimulation. The rearrangement joins TRBV27 to TRBJ2-5; D is possibly TRBD2 (7 bases). CDR3 DNA sequence: TGTGCCAGCAGTTTAACAGGGAGGGTGGAGACCCAGTACTTC. Translation: CASSLTGRVETQYF.